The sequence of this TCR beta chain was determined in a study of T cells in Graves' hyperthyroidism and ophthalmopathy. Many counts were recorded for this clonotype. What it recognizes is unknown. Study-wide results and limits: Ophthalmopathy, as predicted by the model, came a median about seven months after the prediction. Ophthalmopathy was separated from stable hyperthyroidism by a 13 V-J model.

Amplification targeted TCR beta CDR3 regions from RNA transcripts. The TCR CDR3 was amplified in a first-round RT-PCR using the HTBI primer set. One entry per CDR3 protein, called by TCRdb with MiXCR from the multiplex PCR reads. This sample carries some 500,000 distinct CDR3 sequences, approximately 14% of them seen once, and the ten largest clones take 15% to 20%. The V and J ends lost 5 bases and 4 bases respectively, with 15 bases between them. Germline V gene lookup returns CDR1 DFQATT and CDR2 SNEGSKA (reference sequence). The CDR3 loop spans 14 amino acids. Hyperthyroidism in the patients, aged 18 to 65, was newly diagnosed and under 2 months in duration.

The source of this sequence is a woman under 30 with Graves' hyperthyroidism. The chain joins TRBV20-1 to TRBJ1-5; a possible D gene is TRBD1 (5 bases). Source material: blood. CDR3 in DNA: TGCAGTGCTTCGGGACTGCCGAGGAATCAGCCCCAGCATTTT. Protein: CSASGLPRNQPQHF.